This T cell receptor (beta chain) originates from a study of blood T cell repertoires in COVID-19. Generated by immunoSEQ multiplex PCR, the TCRdb table keeps only in-frame clones and is missing some. The table has around 250,000 clones, over 70% seen once. The CDR3 contains 14 residues. The V end lost 6 bases, the J end lost 4 bases, and 15 bases lay between the germline ends. Germline CDR1 LNHDA, CDR2 SQIVND (reference sequence). This chain links TRBV19 with TRBJ1-2; weak D call: TRBD1 (5 bases). Sequencing used peripheral blood. This TCR came from a woman between 70 and 85 years old with COVID-19, enrolled during active disease. CDR3 sequence (DNA): TGTGCCAGTAGATTAGGCGAGCAGGGCTATGGCTACACCTTC. Its protein product is CASRLGEQGYGYTF.